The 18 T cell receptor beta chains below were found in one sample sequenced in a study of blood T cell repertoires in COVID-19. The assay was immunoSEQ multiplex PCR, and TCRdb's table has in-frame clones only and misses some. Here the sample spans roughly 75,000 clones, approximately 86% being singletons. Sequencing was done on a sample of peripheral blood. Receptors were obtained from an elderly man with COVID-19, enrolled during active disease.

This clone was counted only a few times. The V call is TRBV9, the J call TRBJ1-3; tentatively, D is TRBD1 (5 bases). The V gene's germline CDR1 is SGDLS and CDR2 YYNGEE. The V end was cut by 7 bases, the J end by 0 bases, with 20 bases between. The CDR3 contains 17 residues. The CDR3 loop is CASARRGSLSSGNTIYF. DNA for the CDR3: TGTGCCAGCGCCCGGCGGGGCAGCCTGAGCTCTGGAAACACCATATATTTT.

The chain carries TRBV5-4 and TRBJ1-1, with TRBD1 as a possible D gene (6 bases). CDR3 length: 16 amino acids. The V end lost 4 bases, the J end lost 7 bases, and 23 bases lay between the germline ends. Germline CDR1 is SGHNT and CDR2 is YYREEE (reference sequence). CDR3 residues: CASSPELDRTNLEAFF. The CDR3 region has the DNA TGTGCCAGCAGCCCGGAGCTCGACAGGACAAACCTTGAAGCTTTCTTT.

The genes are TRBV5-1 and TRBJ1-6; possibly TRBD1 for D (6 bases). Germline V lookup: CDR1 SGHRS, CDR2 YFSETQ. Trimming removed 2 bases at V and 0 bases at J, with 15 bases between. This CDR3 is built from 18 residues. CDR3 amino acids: CASSLGQGLSSYNSPLHF. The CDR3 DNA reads TGCGCCAGCAGCTTAGGGCAGGGGTTAAGCTCCTATAATTCACCCCTCCACTTT. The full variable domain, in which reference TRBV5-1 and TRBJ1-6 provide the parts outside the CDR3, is KAGVTQTPRYLIKTRGQQVTLSCSPISGHRSVSWYQQTPGQGLQFLFEYFSETQRNKGNFPGRFSGRQFSNSRSEMNVSTLELGDSALYLCASSLGQGLSSYNSPLHFGNGTRLTVT.

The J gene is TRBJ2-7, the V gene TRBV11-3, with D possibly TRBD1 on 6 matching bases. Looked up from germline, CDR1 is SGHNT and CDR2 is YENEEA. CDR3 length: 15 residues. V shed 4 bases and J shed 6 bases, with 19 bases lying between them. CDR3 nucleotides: TGTGCCAGCAGCTCACAACCGGGACAAATCGTCGAGCAGTACTTC. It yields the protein CASSSQPGQIVEQYF.

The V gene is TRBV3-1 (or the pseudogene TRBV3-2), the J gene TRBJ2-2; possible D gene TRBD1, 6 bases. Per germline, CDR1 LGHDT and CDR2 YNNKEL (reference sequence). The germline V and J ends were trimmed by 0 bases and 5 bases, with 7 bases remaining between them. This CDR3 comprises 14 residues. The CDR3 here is CASSQDRGTGELFF. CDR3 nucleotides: TGTGCCAGCAGCCAAGATAGGGGGACCGGGGAGCTGTTTTTT.

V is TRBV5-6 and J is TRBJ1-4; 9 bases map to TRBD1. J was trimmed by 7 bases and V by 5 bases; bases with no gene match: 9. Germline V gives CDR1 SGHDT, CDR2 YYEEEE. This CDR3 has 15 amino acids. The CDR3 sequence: CASSRTGGSGEKLFF. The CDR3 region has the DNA TGTGCCAGCAGTCGTACAGGGGGCTCAGGTGAAAAACTGTTTTTT.

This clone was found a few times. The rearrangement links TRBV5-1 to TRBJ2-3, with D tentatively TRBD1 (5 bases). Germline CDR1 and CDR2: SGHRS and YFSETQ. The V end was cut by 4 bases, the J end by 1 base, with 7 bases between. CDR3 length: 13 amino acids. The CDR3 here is CASSEQGTDTQYF. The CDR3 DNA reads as TGCGCCAGCAGCGAACAGGGCACAGATACGCAGTATTTT.

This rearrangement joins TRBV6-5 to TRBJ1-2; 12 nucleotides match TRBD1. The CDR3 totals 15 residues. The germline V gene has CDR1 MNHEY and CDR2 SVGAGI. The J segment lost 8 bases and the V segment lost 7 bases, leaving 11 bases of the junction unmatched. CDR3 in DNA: TGTGCCAGCACAGACCCGGGACAGGGGGCGGGAGGCTACACCTTC. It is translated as CASTDPGQGAGGYTF.

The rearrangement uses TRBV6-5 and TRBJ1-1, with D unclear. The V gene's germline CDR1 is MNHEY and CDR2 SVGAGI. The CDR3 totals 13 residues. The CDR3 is CAAAFAVNTEAFF. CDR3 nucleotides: TGTGCTGCAGCATTCGCGGTGAACACTGAAGCTTTCTTT.

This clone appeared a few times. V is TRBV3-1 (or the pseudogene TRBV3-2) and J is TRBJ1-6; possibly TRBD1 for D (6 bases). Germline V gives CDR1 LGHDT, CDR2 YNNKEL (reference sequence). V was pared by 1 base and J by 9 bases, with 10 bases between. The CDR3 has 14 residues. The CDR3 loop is CASSQGRGGSPLHF. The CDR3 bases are TGTGCCAGCAGCCAAGGAAGAGGGGGTTCACCCCTCCACTTT.

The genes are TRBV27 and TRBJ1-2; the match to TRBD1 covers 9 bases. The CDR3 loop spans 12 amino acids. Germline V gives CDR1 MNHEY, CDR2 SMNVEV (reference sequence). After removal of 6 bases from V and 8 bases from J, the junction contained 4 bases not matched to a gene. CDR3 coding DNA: TGTGCCAGCAGAGGGACAGGGATGGGCTACACCTTC. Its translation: CASRGTGMGYTF.

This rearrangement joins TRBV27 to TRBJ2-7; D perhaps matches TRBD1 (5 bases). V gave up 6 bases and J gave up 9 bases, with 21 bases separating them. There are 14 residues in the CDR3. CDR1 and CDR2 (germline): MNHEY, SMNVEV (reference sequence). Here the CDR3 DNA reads TGTGCCAGCAGCACCCACGACCCAGGGAACGGGCAGTACTTC. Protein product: CASSTHDPGNGQYF.

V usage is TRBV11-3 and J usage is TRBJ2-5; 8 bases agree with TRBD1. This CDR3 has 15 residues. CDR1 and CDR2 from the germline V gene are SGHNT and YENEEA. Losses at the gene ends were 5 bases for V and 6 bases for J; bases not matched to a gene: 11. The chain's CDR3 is CASSKGQASGQTQYF. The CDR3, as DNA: TGTGCCAGCAGCAAGGGACAGGCCTCCGGGCAGACCCAGTACTTC.

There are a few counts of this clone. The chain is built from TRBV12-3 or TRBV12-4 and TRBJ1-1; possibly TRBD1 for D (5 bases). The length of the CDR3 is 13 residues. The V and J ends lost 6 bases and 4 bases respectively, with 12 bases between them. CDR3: CASRRQGFTEAFF. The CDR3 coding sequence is TGTGCCAGCAGGCGGCAGGGTTTCACTGAAGCTTTCTTT.

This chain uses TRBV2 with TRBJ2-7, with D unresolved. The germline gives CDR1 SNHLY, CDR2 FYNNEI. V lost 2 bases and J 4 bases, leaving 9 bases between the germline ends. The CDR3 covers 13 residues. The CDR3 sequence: CASSEREAYEQYF. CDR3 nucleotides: TGTGCCAGCAGTGAAAGAGAAGCTTACGAGCAGTACTTC.

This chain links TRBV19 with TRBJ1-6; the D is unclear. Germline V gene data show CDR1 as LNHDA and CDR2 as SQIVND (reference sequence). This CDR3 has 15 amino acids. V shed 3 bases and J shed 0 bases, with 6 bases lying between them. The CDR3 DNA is TGTGCCAGTAGTATTCGGAGCTCCTATAATTCACCCCTCCACTTT. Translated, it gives CASSIRSSYNSPLHF.

The CDR3 region has the DNA TGTGCCAGCACCGCTGGGACTTCTTCCTACGAGCAGTACTTC. Translating gives CASTAGTSSYEQYF. V and J are TRBV6-6 and TRBJ2-7, with D perhaps TRBD2 (6 bases). Germline V gene data show CDR1 as MNHNY and CDR2 as SVGAGI (reference sequence). CDR3 size: 14 residues. Trimming pared 7 bases from V and 1 base from J, leaving 14 bases between.

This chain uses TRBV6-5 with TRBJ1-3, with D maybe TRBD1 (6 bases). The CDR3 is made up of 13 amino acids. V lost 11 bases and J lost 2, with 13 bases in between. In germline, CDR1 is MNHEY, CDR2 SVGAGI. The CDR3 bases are TGTGCCGGATCGGGGGGGCCTGGAAACACCATATATTTT. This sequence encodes CAGSGGPGNTIYF.